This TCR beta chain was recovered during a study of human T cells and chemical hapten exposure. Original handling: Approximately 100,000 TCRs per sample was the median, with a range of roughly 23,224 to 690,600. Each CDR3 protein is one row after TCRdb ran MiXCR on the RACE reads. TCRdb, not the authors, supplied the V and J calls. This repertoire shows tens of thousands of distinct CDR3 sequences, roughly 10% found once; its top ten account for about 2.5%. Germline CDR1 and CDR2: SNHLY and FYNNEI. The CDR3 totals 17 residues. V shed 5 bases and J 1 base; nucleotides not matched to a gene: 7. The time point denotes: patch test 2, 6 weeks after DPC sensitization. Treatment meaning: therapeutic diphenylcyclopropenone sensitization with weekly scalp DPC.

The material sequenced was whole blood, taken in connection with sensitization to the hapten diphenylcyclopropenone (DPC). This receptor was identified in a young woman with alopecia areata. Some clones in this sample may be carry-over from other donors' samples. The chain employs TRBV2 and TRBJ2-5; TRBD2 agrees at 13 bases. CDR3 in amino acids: CASSPYRLAGGQETQYF. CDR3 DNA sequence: TGTGCCAGCAGTCCCTACCGACTAGCGGGGGGCCAAGAGACCCAGTACTTC.